These 21 T cell receptor beta chains were all obtained from the same sample, sequenced in a study of blood T cell repertoires in COVID-19 (dated by TCRdb to the early 2020s). Library preparation used the immunoSEQ multiplex PCR assay. Sourced from immuneACCESS, this table was stored by TCRdb with only in-frame sequences that have V and J called. A share of the clones is absent; for the studies checked, an unresolved V gene accounts for under half, and the remainder has no known explanation. Counted in this sample were around 59,000 clones; less than 85% of them appeared once. The biggest ten clones account for more than 7.5% of the sample. The sequenced sample was peripheral blood. The receptors here all came from a human donor in a cohort sampled during active COVID-19.

This chain joins TRBV24-1 and TRBJ2-5; 8 positions agree with TRBD2. With V trimmed by 4 bases and J by 1 base, 10 bases remained unmatched. The germline gives CDR1 KGHDR, CDR2 SFDVKD. The CDR3 extends over 17 amino acids. The CDR3 nucleotides read TGTGCCACCAGTGACCCAAGGACGGGAGGGATCCAAGAGACCCAGTACTTC. Its protein product is CATSDPRTGGIQETQYF.

This chain uses TRBV9 with TRBJ1-1; 10 positions agree with TRBD1. V shed 2 bases and J 5 bases; nucleotides not matched to a gene: 6. CDR3 length equals 15 residues. The germline V gene encodes CDR1 SGDLS and CDR2 YYNGEE. Here the CDR3 reads CASSVLGTGETEAFF. DNA of the CDR3: TGTGCCAGCAGCGTGCTGGGGACAGGGGAGACTGAAGCTTTCTTT.

The chain has TRBV27 and TRBJ2-1; 13 bases are a match to TRBD2. Germline CDR1 and CDR2: MNHEY and SMNVEV (reference sequence). The ends lost 4 bases at V and 4 bases at J; junction bases unmatched: 13. CDR3 length: 19 residues. The DNA of the CDR3 is TGTGCCAGCAGTTCCCGAACTAGCGGGAGGGCCGTAGGGTACAATGAGCAGTTCTTC. It translates to CASSSRTSGRAVGYNEQFF.

This clone has a handful of counts. J is TRBJ2-1 and V is TRBV6-5; D is unclear. Per germline, CDR1 MNHEY and CDR2 SVGAGI. Between the trimmed V and J ends, which lost 7 bases and 6 bases, there was a span of 13 bases. CDR3 size: 13 residues. This chain's CDR3 is CASNVVATNEQFF. CDR3 sequence (DNA): TGTGCCAGCAACGTGGTAGCCACCAATGAGCAGTTCTTC.

V usage is TRBV5-1 and J usage is TRBJ2-3; D ambiguous. This CDR3 comprises 14 residues. The V gene lost 3 bases and the J gene lost 3 bases, with 11 bases spanning the gap. Looked up from germline, CDR1 is SGHRS and CDR2 is YFSETQ. CDR3 in amino acids: CASSSRSPTDTQYF. The DNA of the CDR3 is TGCGCCAGCAGCTCCCGTTCCCCGACAGATACGCAGTATTTT.

The rearrangement joins TRBV19 to TRBJ1-5; 9 bases align to TRBD1. With V trimmed by 5 bases and J by 0 bases, 5 bases remained unmatched. The CDR3 covers 16 residues. The germline V gene encodes CDR1 LNHDA and CDR2 SQIVND (reference sequence). The CDR3: CASSHDRGISNQPQHF. Here the CDR3 DNA reads TGTGCCAGTAGTCACGACAGGGGGATTAGCAATCAGCCCCAGCATTTT.

The J gene is TRBJ1-1, the V gene TRBV19; 8 bases are shared with TRBD1. The J segment lost 5 bases and the V segment lost 7 bases, leaving 9 bases of the junction unmatched. The germline V gene encodes CDR1 LNHDA and CDR2 SQIVND (reference sequence). This CDR3 contains 14 residues. The CDR3 region is CASNTLNRGTEAFF. The CDR3 region has the DNA TGTGCCAGTAATACGCTGAACAGGGGGACTGAAGCTTTCTTT.

This clone came up once. The chain is built from TRBV23-1 and TRBJ2-7; TRBD2 matches at 9 bases. TRBV23-1 is filed as an ORF, its function uncertain. After removal of 0 bases from V and 3 bases from J, the junction contained 3 bases not matched to a gene. The CDR3 covers 15 residues. CDR3 nucleotide sequence: TGCGCCAGCAGTCAATCTTTAGCGGGAGTCTACGAGCAGTACTTC. It encodes CASSQSLAGVYEQYF.

V is TRBV28 and J is TRBJ2-7, with a possible D match to TRBD1 (6 bases). The CDR3 length is 14 residues. Trimming took 3 bases from V and 6 from J, leaving 15 bases between them. The germline CDR1 and CDR2 sequences are MDHEN and SYDVKM. In DNA, the CDR3 is TGTGCCAGCAGTTTTACAGGGAAGGGTAGCGAGCAGTACTTC. This translates into CASSFTGKGSEQYF.

This sequence joins TRBV30 and TRBJ2-7, with 8 bases lining up with TRBD1. J was trimmed by 5 bases and V by 6 bases; bases with no gene match: 6. The CDR3 totals 12 residues. Per the germline V gene, CDR1 is GTSNPN and CDR2 is SVGIG (reference sequence). The CDR3 reads CACQQDRDEQYF. In DNA, the CDR3 is TGTGCCTGCCAGCAGGACAGGGACGAGCAGTACTTC.

The chain is built from TRBV7-2 and TRBJ1-5; no firm D call. Germline V gives CDR1 SGHTA, CDR2 FQGNSA. The germline V and J ends were trimmed by 1 base and 9 bases, with 16 bases remaining between them. The CDR3 extends over 15 amino acids. CDR3 nucleotides: TGTGCCAGCAGCTTAGAACGCGTCCTATCGTGGCCCCAGCATTTT. This sequence encodes CASSLERVLSWPQHF.

The chain uses TRBV19 and TRBJ2-7, with D maybe TRBD1 (7 bases). This CDR3 region has 13 residues. V gave up 4 bases and J gave up 5 bases, with 12 bases separating them. The V gene's germline CDR1 is LNHDA and CDR2 SQIVND (reference sequence). The CDR3, as DNA: TGTGCCAGTAGTAAGGAGGGGGCCAACGAGCAGTACTTC. This sequence encodes CASSKEGANEQYF.

The chain employs TRBV5-1 and TRBJ2-3; unclear D gene. In germline, CDR1 is SGHRS, CDR2 YFSETQ. The CDR3 is made up of 12 amino acids. V was trimmed by 0 bases and J by 9 bases, leaving 8 bases between them. CDR3 sequence: CASSLGLLTQYF. The CDR3 DNA reads as TGCGCCAGCAGCTTGGGACTGCTCACGCAGTATTTT.

This clone occurred a few times. The J gene is TRBJ1-5, the V gene TRBV24-1; TRBD1 agrees at 7 bases. This CDR3 is 15 amino acids long. Germline V gives CDR1 KGHDR, CDR2 SFDVKD. The ends lost 4 bases at V and 7 bases at J; junction bases unmatched: 9. CDR3 coding DNA: TGTGCCACCAGTGACCCTCGCACAGGGGACCAGCCCCAGCATTTT. This gives the protein CATSDPRTGDQPQHF.

This clone showed up just a few times. The chain recombines TRBV27 with TRBJ1-2, with 9 bases that match TRBD1. Germline V gene data show CDR1 as MNHEY and CDR2 as SMNVEV (reference sequence). The ends lost 5 bases at V and 6 bases at J; junction bases unmatched: 4. The CDR3 is 13 amino acids. CDR3 sequence reads: CASSPRTGDGYTF. The DNA of the CDR3 is TGTGCCAGCAGTCCAAGGACAGGGGATGGCTACACCTTC.

The CDR3 DNA reads TGTGCCAGCAGCCCTTCTATTTATAATGAGCAGTTCTTC. Protein sequence: CASSPSIYNEQFF. This chain uses TRBV6-2 or TRBV6-3 with TRBJ2-1; no clear D. From germline, CDR1 is MNHEY and CDR2 SVGEGT. The CDR3 extends over 13 amino acids. V shed 6 bases and J shed 7 bases, with 13 bases lying between them.

V and J are TRBV29-1 and TRBJ2-5; 7 positions match TRBD2. Germline values: CDR1 SQVTM, CDR2 ANQGSEA. The CDR3 is 16 amino acids. V lost 4 bases, J lost 3 bases, and 14 bases stayed unmatched. The CDR3, as DNA: TGCAGCGTTGTCCCAACGGGCGGGGGAAAAAAAGAGACCCAGTACTTC. This translates into CSVVPTGGGKKETQYF.

This clone was seen a single time. The rearrangement links TRBV12-3 or TRBV12-4 to TRBJ2-7, with 8 bases that match TRBD1. With 7 bases clipped from V and 6 bases from J, the junction kept 8 bases outside the gene matches. The CDR3 is 13 amino acids. The DNA for the CDR3 is TGTGCCAGCACACCGGGACAGGTCGTCGAGCAGTACTTC. Encoded protein: CASTPGQVVEQYF.

This clone came up once. The chain carries TRBV6-4 and TRBJ2-5, with D uncertain. Trimming removed 1 base at V and 7 bases at J, with 7 bases between. The CDR3 runs 12 residues. Germline-derived CDR1 and CDR2 are MRHNA and SNTAGT. CDR3 residues: CASSDFAGTQYF. CDR3 DNA sequence: TGTGCCAGCAGTGACTTCGCCGGGACCCAGTACTTC.

This clone was seen more than once but under ten times. The rearrangement joins TRBV6-1 to TRBJ2-2; a possible D gene is TRBD1 (5 bases). CDR1 and CDR2 (germline): MNHNS, SASEGT. This CDR3 spans 15 amino acids. V dropped 3 bases and J dropped 7 bases, with 15 bases sitting between them. CDR3 DNA sequence: TGTGCCAGCAGTGATTTCAGGGATCTCGGCGGGGAGCTGTTTTTT. Its protein product is CASSDFRDLGGELFF.

The chain recombines TRBV14 with TRBJ1-6; D may be TRBD1 (6 bases). The CDR3 has 15 amino acids. Germline V lookup: CDR1 SGHDN, CDR2 FVKESK. V shed 2 bases and J shed 7 bases, with 12 bases lying between them. This CDR3 reads CASSQYRAMNSPLHF. The CDR3 DNA reads as TGTGCCAGCAGCCAATACAGGGCAATGAATTCACCCCTCCACTTT.